The 10 T cell receptor beta chains presented below share a single source sample, sequenced in a study of blood T cell repertoires in COVID-19. Measured with immunoSEQ multiplex PCR; TCRdb has only the in-frame clones, and not every one. The repertoire consists of over 120,000 clones, with roughly 87% occurring once and the leading ten covering just under 0.95%. Material: peripheral blood. These receptors came from a woman aged 45-65 years with acute or convalescent COVID-19.

This sequence joins TRBV7-2 and TRBJ1-5, with D unresolved. V shed 2 bases and J shed 4 bases, with 9 bases lying between them. The CDR3 covers 14 residues. Looked up from germline, CDR1 is SGHTA and CDR2 is FQGNSA. CDR3 DNA sequence: TGTGCCAGCAGCTTATTACGTACTAATCAGCCCCAGCATTTT. Protein: CASSLLRTNQPQHF.

The chain recombines TRBV3-1 (or the pseudogene TRBV3-2) with TRBJ2-7; 8 nucleotides line up with TRBD2. The CDR3 is made up of 18 amino acids. CDR1 and CDR2 from the germline V gene are LGHDT and YNNKEL (reference sequence). V trimming: 0 bases; J trimming: 3 bases; junction bases outside the gene matches: 13. The CDR3 nucleotides are TGTGCCAGCAGCCAAGAACGTACGAGAGCGGGAGATTTCTACGAGCAGTACTTC. It encodes CASSQERTRAGDFYEQYF.

This clone was seen a single time. This chain connects TRBV6-2 or TRBV6-3 to TRBJ2-1; TRBD2 matches 12 bases. The CDR3 is made up of 18 amino acids. Germline CDR1 is MNHEY and CDR2 is SVGEGT. V shed 1 base and J 8 bases; nucleotides not matched to a gene: 12. In DNA, the CDR3 is TGTGCCAGCAGTTACTTGATGATGACTAGCGGGAGTAACGATGAGCAGTTCTTC. Protein: CASSYLMMTSGSNDEQFF.

The chain combines TRBV5-1 with TRBJ2-1; the D gene is possibly TRBD1 (5 bases). The length of the CDR3 is 14 residues. The V and J ends lost 2 bases and 5 bases respectively, with 11 bases between them. From germline, CDR1 is SGHRS and CDR2 YFSETQ. As DNA, the CDR3 is TGCGCCAGCAGCTTACTACAGGAGAACAATGAGCAGTTCTTC. It specifies CASSLLQENNEQFF.

The CDR3: CATSGDKPYGYTF. The DNA for the CDR3 is TGTGCCACCAGTGGCGACAAGCCCTATGGCTACACCTTC. This chain uses TRBV24-1 with TRBJ1-2, with unresolved D. The germline V gene encodes CDR1 KGHDR and CDR2 SFDVKD. The V gene lost 5 bases and the J gene lost 4 bases, with 10 bases spanning the gap. This CDR3 spans 13 amino acids.

The V gene is TRBV29-1, the J gene TRBJ1-2; 8 bases are a match to TRBD1. Germline lookup yields CDR1 SQVTM and CDR2 ANQGSEA. The CDR3 extends over 13 amino acids. With V trimmed by 2 bases and J by 6 bases, 5 bases remained unmatched. The CDR3 loop is CSVEFQGAHGYTF. CDR3 bases: TGCAGCGTTGAATTTCAGGGGGCCCATGGCTACACCTTC.

A few counts support this clone. This same CDR3 is encoded by further DNA sequences in the sample. The chain carries TRBV7-9 and TRBJ2-1, with 9 bases identical to TRBD2. Losses at the gene ends were 1 base for V and 6 bases for J; bases not matched to a gene: 4. The CDR3 loop spans 15 amino acids. CDR1 is SEHNR and CDR2 is FQNEAQ in the germline V gene (reference sequence). The DNA for the CDR3 is TGTGCCAGCAGCTTAGTAGCGGGAGCTCGCAATGAGCAGTTCTTC. This gives the protein CASSLVAGARNEQFF.

This chain connects TRBV10-2 to TRBJ2-1, with TRBD2 matching over 9 bases. J lost 7 bases, V lost 6 bases, and 4 bases had no gene match. The CDR3 extends over 13 amino acids. Germline lookup yields CDR1 WSHSY and CDR2 SAAADI. Written as DNA, the CDR3 is TGCGCCAGCAGGGTAGCGGGAGTAAATGAGCAGTTCTTC. This gives the protein CASRVAGVNEQFF.

This chain joins TRBV7-7 and TRBJ2-2; 9 bases agree with TRBD1. J lost 1 base, V lost 5 bases, and 5 bases had no gene match. CDR1 and CDR2 (germline): SSHAT, FNYEAQ (reference sequence). The CDR3 runs to 16 residues. The CDR3 bases are TGTGCCAGCAGCCTAAGACAGGGGGTGAACACCGGGGAGCTGTTTTTT. Its protein is CASSLRQGVNTGELFF.

The V call is TRBV5-1, the J call TRBJ1-2; perhaps TRBD1 as D (6 bases). V lost 4 bases and J lost 3, with 16 bases in between. There are 15 residues in the CDR3. The germline gives CDR1 SGHRS, CDR2 YFSETQ. CDR3 sequence: CASSATGSSYYGYTF. The CDR3 DNA reads as TGCGCCAGCAGCGCTACAGGGTCGTCATACTATGGCTACACCTTC.